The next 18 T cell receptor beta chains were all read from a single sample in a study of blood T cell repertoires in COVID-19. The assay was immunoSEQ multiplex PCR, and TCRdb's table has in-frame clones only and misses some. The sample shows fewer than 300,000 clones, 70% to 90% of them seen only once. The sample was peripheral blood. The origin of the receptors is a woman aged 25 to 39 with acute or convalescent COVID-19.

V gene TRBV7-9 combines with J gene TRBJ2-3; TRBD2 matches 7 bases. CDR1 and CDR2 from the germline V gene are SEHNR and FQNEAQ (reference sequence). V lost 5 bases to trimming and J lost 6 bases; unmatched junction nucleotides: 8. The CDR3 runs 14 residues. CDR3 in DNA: TGTGCCAGCAGCATGGGGGGGATTAGGGATACGCAGTATTTT. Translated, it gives CASSMGGIRDTQYF.

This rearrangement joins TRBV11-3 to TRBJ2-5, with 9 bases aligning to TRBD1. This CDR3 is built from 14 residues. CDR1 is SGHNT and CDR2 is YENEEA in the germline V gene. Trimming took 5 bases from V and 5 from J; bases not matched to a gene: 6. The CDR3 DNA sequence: TGTGCCAGCAGCAACGGACAGGGGTTGGAGACCCAGTACTTC. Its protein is CASSNGQGLETQYF. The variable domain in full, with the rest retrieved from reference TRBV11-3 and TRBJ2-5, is EAGVVQSPRYKIIEKKQPVAFWCNPISGHNTLYWYLQNLGQGPELLIRYENEEAVDDSQLPKDRFSAERLKGVDSTLKIQPAELGDSAVYLCASSNGQGLETQYFGPGTRLLVL.

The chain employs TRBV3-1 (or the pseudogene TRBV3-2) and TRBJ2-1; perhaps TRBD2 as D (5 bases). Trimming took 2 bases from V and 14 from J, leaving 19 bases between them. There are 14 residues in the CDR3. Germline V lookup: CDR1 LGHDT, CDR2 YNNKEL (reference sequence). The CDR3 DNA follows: TGTGCCAGCAGCCAACAATCTGGGAGTAGGGTGGAGTTCTTC. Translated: CASSQQSGSRVEFF.

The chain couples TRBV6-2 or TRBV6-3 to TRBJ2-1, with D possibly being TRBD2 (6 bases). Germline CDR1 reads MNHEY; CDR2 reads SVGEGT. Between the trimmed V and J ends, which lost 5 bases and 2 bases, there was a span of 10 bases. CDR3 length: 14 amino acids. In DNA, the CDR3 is TGTGCCAGCAGTCGCCGCGGGGCCTACAATGAGCAGTTCTTC. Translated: CASSRRGAYNEQFF.

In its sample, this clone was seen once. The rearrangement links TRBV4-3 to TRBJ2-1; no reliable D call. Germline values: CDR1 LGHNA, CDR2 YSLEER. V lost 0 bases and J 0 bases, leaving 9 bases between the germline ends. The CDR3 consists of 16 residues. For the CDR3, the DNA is TGCGCCAGCAGCCAAGAGGTCGGGTCCTCCTACAATGAGCAGTTCTTC. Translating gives CASSQEVGSSYNEQFF.

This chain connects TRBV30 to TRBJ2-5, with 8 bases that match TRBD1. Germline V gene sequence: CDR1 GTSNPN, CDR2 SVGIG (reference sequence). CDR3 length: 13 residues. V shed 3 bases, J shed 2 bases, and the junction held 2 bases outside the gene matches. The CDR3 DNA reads TGTGCCTGGAGGCGACAGGGGCAAGAGACCCAGTACTTC. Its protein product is CAWRRQGQETQYF. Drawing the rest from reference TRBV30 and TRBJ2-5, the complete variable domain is SQTIHQWPATLVQPVGSPLSLECTVEGTSNPNLYWYRQAAGRGLQLLFYSVGIGQISSEVPQNLSASRPQDRQFILSSKKLLLSDSGFYLCAWRRQGQETQYFGPGTRLLVL.

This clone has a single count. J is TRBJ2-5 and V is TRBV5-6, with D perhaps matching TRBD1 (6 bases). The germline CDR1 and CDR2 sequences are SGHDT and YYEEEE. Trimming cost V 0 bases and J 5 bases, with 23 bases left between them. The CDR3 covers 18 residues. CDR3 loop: CASSLVPLDSGVRETQYF. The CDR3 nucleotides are TGTGCCAGCAGCTTGGTCCCGCTGGACAGCGGCGTTCGGGAGACCCAGTACTTC.

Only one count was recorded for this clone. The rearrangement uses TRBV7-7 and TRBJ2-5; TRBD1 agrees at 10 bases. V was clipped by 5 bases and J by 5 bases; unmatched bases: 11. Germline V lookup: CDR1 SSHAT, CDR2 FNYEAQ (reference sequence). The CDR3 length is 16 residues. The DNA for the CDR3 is TGTGCCAGCAGCAGATCGACAGGGGGCATTAGCGAGACCCAGTACTTC. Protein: CASSRSTGGISETQYF. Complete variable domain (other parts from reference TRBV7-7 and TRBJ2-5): GAGVSQSPRYKVTKRGQDVTLRCDPISSHATLYWYQQALGQGPEFLTYFNYEAQPDKSGLPSDRFSAERPEGSISTLTIQRTEQRDSAMYRCASSRSTGGISETQYFGPGTRLLVL.

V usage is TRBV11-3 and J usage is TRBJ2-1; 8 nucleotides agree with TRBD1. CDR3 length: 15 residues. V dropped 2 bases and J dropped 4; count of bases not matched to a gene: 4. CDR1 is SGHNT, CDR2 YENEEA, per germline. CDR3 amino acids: CASSLIQGAYNEQFF. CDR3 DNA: TGTGCCAGCAGCTTAATCCAGGGGGCTTACAATGAGCAGTTCTTC.

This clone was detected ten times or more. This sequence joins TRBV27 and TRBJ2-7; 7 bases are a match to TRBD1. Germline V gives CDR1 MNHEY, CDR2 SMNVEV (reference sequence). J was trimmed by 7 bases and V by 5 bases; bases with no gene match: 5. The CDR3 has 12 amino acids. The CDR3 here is CASSPRGQEQYF. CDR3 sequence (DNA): TGTGCCAGCAGTCCTCGGGGACAGGAGCAGTACTTC.

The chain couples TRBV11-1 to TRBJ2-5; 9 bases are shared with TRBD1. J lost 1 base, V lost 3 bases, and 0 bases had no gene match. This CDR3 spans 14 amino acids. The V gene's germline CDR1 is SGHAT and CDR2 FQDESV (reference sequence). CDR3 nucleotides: TGTGCCAGCAGCTTGACAGGGGGCCAAGAGACCCAGTACTTC. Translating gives CASSLTGGQETQYF.

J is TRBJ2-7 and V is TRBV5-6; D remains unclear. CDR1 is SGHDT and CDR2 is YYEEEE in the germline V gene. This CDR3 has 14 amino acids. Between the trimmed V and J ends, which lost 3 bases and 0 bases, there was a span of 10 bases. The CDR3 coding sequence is TGTGCCAGCAGCTGGATTGACATCTCCTACGAGCAGTACTTC. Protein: CASSWIDISYEQYF.

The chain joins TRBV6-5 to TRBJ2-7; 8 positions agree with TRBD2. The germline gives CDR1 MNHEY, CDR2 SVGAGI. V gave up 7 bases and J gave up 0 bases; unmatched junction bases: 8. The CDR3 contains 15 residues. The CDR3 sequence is CASTTGGGSSYEQYF. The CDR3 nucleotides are TGTGCCAGCACCACGGGGGGGGGTAGCTCCTACGAGCAGTACTTC.

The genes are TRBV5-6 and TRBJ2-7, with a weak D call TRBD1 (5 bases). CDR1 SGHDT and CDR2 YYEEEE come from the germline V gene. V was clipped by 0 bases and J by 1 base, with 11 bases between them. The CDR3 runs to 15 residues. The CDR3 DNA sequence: TGTGCCAGCAGCTTGGAGTGGGGCAATTCCTACGAGCAGTACTTC. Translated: CASSLEWGNSYEQYF.

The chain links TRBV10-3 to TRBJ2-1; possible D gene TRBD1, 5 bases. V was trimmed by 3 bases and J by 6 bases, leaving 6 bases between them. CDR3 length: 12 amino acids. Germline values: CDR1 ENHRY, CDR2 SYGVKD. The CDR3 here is CAISEQANEQFF. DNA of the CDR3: TGTGCCATCAGTGAACAGGCCAATGAGCAGTTCTTC.

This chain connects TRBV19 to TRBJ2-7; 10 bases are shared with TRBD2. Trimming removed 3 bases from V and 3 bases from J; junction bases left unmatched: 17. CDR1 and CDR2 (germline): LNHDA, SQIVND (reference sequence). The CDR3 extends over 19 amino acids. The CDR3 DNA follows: TGTGCCAGTAGTATTATGGGACAGATCGGGCTAGCGGGAGTCTACGAGCAGTACTTC. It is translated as CASSIMGQIGLAGVYEQYF.

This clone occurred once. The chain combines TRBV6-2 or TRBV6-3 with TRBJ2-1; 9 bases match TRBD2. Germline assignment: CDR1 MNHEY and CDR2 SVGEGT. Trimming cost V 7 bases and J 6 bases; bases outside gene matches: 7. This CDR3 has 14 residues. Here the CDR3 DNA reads TGTGCCAGCACCCCTAGCGGGAACATCAATGAGCAGTTCTTC. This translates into CASTPSGNINEQFF.

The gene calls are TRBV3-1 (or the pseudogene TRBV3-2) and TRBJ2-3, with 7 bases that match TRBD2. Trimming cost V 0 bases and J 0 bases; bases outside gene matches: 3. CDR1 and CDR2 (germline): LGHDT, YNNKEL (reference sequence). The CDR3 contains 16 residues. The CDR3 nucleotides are TGTGCCAGCAGCCAAGATAAGGGAGGGAGCACAGATACGCAGTATTTT. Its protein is CASSQDKGGSTDTQYF.